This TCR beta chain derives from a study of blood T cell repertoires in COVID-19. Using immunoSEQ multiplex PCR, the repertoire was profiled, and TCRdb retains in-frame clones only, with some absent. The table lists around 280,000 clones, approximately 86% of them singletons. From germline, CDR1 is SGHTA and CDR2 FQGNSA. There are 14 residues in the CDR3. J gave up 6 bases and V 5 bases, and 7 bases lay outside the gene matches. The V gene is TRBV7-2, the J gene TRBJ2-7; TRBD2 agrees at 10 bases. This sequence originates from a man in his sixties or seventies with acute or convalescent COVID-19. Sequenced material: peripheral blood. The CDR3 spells CASSSGGARSEQYF. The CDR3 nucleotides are TGTGCCAGCAGCAGCGGGGGGGCTAGGAGCGAGCAGTACTTC.